Below, one T cell receptor beta chain is given with its context. Its antigen is undetermined. The length of the CDR3 is 14 residues. Germline CDR1 and CDR2: SGHKS and YYEKEE (reference sequence). V lost 8 bases to trimming and J lost 6 bases, with 18 bases between them. The data belong to a study of shared clonotypes between healthy human individuals. Points from the study as a whole: Compared with memory subsets, naive subsets generally had larger estimated richness. Shared across a few donors were roughly 4.7% of the naive CD4 clonotypes.

Measured with immunoSEQ multiplex PCR; TCRdb has only the in-frame clones, and not every one. The sample consists of about 2.3 million clones, approximately 95% of them appearing once. The rearrangement uses TRBV5-5 and TRBJ2-1; possible D gene TRBD1, 7 bases. Sample: naive CD4+ T cells from PBMCs. As to subset: CD45RA+ positively selected. The TCR was taken from a man aged 18-30 years in good health. Some clones in this sample may be carry-over from other donors' samples. The CDR3 DNA reads TGTGCCAGTAATCCTACGGAGGGGGCCAATGAGCAGTTCTTC. It codes for CASNPTEGANEQFF.